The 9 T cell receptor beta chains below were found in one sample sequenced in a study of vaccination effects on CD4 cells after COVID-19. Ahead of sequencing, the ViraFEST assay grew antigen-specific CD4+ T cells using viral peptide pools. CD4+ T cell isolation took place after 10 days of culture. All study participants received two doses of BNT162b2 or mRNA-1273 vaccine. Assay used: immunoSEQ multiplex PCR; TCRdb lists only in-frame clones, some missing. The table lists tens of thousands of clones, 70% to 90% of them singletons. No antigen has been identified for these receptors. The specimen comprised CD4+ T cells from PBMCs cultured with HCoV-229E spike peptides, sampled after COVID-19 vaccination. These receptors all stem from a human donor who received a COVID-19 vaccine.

The CDR3 reads CASSEQLANYGYTF. The CDR3 region has the DNA TGTGCCAGCAGTGAACAGTTAGCTAACTATGGCTACACCTTC. V usage is TRBV2 and J usage is TRBJ1-2, with D uncertain. Germline CDR1 SNHLY, CDR2 FYNNEI. V lost 2 bases and J 0 bases, leaving 7 bases between the germline ends. The CDR3 length is 14 residues.

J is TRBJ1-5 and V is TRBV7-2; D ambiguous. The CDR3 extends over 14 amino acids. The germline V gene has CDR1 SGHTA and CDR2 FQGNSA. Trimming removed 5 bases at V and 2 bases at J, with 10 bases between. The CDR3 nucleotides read TGTGCCAGCAGCACCCAAGGCGGCAATCAGCCCCAGCATTTT. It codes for CASSTQGGNQPQHF.

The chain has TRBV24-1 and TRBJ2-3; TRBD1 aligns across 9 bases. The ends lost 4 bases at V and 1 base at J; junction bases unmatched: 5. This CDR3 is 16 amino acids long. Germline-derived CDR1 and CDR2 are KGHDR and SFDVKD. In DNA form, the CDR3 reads TGTGCCACCAGTGACCTACAGGGGGCCGGCACAGATACGCAGTATTTT. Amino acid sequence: CATSDLQGAGTDTQYF.

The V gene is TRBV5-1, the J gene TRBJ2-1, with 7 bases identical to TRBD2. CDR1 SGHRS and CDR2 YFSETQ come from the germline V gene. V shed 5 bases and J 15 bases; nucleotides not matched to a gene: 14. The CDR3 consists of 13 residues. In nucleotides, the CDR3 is TGCGCCAGCAGTAAACAGGCTGGGGGGGATCCGTTCTTC. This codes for CASSKQAGGDPFF.

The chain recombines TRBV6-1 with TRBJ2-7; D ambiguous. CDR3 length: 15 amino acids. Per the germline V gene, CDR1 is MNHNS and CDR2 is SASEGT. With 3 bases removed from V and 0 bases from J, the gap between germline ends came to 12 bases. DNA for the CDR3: TGTGCCAGCAGTGACAGGTTCATCCCCTCCTACGAGCAGTACGTC. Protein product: CASSDRFIPSYEQYV.

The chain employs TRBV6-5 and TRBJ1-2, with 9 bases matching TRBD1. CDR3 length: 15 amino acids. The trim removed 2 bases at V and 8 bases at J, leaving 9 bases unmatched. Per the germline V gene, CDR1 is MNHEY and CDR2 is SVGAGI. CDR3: CASSYRSGQGRGYTF. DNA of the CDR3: TGTGCCAGCAGTTACCGATCCGGACAGGGGCGCGGCTACACCTTC.

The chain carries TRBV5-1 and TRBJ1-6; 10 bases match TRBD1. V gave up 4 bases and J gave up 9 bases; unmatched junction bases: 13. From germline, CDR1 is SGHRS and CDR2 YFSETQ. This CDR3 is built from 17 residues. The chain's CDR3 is CASSLTSGQGTGSPLHF. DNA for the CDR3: TGCGCCAGCAGCCTAACTTCGGGACAGGGGACGGGTTCACCCCTCCACTTT.

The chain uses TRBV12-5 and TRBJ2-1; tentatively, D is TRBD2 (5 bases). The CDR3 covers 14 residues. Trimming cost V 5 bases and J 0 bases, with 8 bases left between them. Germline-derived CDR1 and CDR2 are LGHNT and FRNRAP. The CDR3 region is CASGTGYSYNEQFF. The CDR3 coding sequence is TGTGCTAGTGGTACGGGGTACTCCTACAATGAGCAGTTCTTC.

CDR3: CASSPPMAVQTGELFF. CDR3 sequence (DNA): TGTGCCAGCAGCCCCCCTATGGCAGTTCAAACCGGGGAGCTGTTTTTT. This rearrangement joins TRBV4-2 to TRBJ2-2; D remains ambiguous. The CDR3 loop spans 16 amino acids. V lost 4 bases, J lost 5 bases, and 17 bases lay in between. Germline assignment: CDR1 LGHNA and CDR2 YNFKEQ.